The clone carrying this T cell receptor beta chain has at least ten counts. No antigen is known for it. The data originate from a study of T-cell reconstitution after alpha-beta-depleted transplantation in children. Study-level points and caveats: At day 60, the high TCRbeta diversity found in some patients originated from recipient T cells and thymic progenitors that had survived. At one year after transplant, newly produced T cells mostly accounted for T-cell counts and diversity. Where alpha-beta T cells came from about two months after transplant was reportedly several hundred expanded graft clones.

Unique molecular identifiers featured in how the TCRbeta library was prepared. TCRdb re-called the PCR reads with MiXCR, one entry per CDR3 protein. The data show approximately 500,000 distinct CDR3 sequences, with roughly 10% seen just once and 2% held by the top ten. J lost 3 bases, V lost 2 bases, and 2 bases had no gene match. Germline CDR1 is MNHEY and CDR2 is SVGAGI. The CDR3 is 14 amino acids. Sequencing was performed on PBMCs, taken before TCRalphabeta/CD19-depleted stem cell transplant. The receptor's source is a child younger than 10 with inherited bone marrow failure, due to receive a stem cell transplant. The chain has TRBV6-5 and TRBJ2-3, with 7 bases identical to TRBD1. The CDR3 nucleotides are TGTGCCAGCAGTTACACAGGGGAAACAGATACGCAGTATTTT. Residues: CASSYTGETDTQYF.